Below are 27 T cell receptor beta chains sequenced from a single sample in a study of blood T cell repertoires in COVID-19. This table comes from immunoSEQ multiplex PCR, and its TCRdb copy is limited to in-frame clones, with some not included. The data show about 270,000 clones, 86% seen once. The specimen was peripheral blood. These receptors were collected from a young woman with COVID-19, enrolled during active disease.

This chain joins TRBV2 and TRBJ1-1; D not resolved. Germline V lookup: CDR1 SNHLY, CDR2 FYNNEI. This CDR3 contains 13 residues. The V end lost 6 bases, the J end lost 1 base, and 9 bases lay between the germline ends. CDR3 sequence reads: CASSSDTNTEAFF. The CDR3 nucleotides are TGTGCCAGCAGCTCCGACACGAACACTGAAGCTTTCTTT.

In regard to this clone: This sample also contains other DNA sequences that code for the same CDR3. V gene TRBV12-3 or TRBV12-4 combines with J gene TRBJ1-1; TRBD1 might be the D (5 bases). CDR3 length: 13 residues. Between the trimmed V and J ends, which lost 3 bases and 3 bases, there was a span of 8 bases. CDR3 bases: TGTGCCAGCAGTTTGGGGGGGGACACTGAAGCTTTCTTT. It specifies CASSLGGDTEAFF.

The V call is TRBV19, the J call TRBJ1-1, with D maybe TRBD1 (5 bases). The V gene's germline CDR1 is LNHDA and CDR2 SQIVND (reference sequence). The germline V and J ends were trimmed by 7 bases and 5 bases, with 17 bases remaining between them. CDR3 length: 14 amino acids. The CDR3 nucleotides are TGTGCCAGTACCCCCGGGTGGGGGGGGACTGAAGCTTTCTTT. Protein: CASTPGWGGTEAFF.

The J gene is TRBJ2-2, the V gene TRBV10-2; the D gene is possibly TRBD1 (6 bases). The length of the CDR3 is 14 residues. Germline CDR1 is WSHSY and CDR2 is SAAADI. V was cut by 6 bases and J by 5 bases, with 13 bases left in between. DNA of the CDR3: TGCGCCAGCAGCGCCGGGACAAAAACCGGGGAGCTGTTTTTT. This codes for CASSAGTKTGELFF.

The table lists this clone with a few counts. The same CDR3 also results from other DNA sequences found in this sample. The CDR3: CASSLVRDTEAFF. The CDR3 bases are TGTGCCAGCAGTTTAGTCAGGGACACTGAAGCTTTCTTT. The chain couples TRBV12-3 or TRBV12-4 to TRBJ1-1, with D possibly TRBD1 on 5 matching bases. The CDR3 covers 13 residues. Trimming removed 1 base from V and 3 bases from J, with 6 bases in between.

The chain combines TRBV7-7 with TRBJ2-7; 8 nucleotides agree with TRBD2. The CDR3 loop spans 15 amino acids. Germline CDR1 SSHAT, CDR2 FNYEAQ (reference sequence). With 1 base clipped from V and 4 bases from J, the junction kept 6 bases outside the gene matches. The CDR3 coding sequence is TGTGCCAGCAGCTTAGAAGCGGGAGACAGGTACGAGCAGTACTTC. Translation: CASSLEAGDRYEQYF.

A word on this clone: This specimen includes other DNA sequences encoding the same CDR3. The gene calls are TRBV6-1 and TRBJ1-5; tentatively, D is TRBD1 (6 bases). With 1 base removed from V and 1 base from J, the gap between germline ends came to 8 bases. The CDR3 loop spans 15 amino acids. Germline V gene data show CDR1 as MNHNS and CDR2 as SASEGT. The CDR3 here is CASSEVGASNQPQHF. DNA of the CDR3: TGTGCCAGCAGTGAAGTGGGGGCGAGCAATCAGCCCCAGCATTTT.

This CDR3 reads CASSRTVYTEAFF. CDR3 nucleotides: TGTGCCAGCAGTCGGACAGTCTACACTGAAGCTTTCTTT. The chain is built from TRBV27 and TRBJ1-1, with D possibly matching TRBD1 (6 bases). This CDR3 has 13 residues. The germline V gene has CDR1 MNHEY and CDR2 SMNVEV (reference sequence). The V end lost 5 bases, the J end lost 3 bases, and 10 bases lay between the germline ends.

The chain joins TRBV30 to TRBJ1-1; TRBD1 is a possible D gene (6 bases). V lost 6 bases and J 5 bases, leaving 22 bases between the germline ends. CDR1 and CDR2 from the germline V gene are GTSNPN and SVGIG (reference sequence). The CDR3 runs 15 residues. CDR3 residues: CACWDTGWGRTEAFF. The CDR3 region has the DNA TGTGCCTGTTGGGATACAGGGTGGGGGAGAACTGAAGCTTTCTTT.

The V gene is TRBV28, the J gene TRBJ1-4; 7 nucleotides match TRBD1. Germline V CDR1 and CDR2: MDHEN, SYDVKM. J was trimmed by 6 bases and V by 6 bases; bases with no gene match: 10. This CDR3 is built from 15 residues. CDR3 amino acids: CASRPGTVPYEKLFF. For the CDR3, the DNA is TGTGCCAGCAGACCTGGGACAGTACCATATGAAAAACTGTTTTTT.

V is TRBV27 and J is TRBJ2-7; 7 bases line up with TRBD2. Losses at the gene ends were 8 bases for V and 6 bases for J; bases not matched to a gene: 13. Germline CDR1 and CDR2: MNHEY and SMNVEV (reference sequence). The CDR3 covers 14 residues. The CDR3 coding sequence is TGTGCCAGCTCCACAAGGGGTCCGGGGGGCGAGCAGTACTTC. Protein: CASSTRGPGGEQYF.

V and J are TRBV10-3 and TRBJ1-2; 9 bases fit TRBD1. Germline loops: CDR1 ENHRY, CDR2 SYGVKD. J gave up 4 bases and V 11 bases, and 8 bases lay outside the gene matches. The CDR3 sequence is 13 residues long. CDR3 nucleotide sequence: TGTGCCGGCAGTCCGGGACAGGGCTATGGCTACACCTTC. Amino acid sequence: CAGSPGQGYGYTF.

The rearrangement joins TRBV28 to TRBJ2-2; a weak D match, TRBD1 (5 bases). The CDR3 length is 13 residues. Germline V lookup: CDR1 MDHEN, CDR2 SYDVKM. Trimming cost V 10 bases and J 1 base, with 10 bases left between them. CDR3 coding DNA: TGTGCCACCCGTGGACAGAACACCGGGGAGCTGTTTTTT. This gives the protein CATRGQNTGELFF.

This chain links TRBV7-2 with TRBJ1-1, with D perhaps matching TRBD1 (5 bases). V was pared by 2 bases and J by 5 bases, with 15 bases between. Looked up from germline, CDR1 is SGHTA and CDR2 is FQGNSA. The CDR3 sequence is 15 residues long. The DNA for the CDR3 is TGTGCCAGCAGCTTAACGCCCTGGGGGAGGACTGAAGCTTTCTTT. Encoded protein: CASSLTPWGRTEAFF.

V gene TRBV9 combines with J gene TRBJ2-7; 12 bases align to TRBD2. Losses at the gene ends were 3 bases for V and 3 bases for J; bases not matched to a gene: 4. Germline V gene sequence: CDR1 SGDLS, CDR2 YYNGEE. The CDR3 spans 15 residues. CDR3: CASSARLAGDYEQYF. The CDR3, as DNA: TGTGCCAGCAGCGCCCGACTAGCGGGGGACTACGAGCAGTACTTC.

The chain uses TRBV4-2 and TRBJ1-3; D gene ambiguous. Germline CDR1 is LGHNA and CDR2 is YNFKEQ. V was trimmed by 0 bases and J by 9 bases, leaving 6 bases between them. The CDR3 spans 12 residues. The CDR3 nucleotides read TGTGCCAGCAGCCAAGATGGGAGCACCATATATTTT. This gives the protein CASSQDGSTIYF.

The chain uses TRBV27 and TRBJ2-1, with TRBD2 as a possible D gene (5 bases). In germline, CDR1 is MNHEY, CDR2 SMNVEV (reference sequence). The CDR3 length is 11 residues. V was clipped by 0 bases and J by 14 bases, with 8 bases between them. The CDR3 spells CASSLSGEEFF. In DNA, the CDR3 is TGTGCCAGCAGTTTATCGGGAGAGGAGTTCTTC.

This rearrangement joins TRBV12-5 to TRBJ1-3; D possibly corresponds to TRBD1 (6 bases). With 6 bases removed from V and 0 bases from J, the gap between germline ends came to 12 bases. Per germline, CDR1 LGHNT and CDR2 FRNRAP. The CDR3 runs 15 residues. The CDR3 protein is CASGHRQDSGNTIYF. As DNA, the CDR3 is TGTGCTAGTGGCCACCGACAGGACTCTGGAAACACCATATATTTT.

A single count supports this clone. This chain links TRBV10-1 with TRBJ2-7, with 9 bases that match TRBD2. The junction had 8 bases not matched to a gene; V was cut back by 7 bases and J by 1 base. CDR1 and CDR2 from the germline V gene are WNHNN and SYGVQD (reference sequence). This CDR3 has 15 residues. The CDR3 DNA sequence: TGCGCCAGCACGCGAGCGGGGGGCCGGTCCTACGAGCAGTACTTC. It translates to CASTRAGGRSYEQYF.

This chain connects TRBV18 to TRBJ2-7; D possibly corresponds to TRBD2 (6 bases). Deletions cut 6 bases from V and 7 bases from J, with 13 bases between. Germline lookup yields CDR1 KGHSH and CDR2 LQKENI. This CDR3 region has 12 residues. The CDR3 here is CASSPPGVEQYF. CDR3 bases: TGTGCCAGCTCCCCCCCGGGAGTGGAGCAGTACTTC.

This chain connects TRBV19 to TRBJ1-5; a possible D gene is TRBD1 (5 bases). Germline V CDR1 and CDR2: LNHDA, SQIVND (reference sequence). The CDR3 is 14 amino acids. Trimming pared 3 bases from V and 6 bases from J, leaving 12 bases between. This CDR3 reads CASSMMGGGQPQHF. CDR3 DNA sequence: TGTGCCAGTAGTATGATGGGGGGGGGTCAGCCCCAGCATTTT. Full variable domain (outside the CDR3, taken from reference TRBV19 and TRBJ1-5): DGGITQSPKYLFRKEGQNVTLSCEQNLNHDAMYWYRQDPGQGLRLIYYSQIVNDFQKGDIAEGYSVSREKKESFPLTVTSAQKNPTAFYLCASSMMGGGQPQHFGDGTRLSIL.

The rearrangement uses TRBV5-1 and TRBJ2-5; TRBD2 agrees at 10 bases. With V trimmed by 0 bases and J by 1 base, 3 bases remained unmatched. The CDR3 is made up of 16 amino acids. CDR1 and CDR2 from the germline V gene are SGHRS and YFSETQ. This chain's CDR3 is CASSLGSGGIQETQYF. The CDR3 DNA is TGCGCCAGCAGCTTGGGTAGCGGGGGGATCCAAGAGACCCAGTACTTC.

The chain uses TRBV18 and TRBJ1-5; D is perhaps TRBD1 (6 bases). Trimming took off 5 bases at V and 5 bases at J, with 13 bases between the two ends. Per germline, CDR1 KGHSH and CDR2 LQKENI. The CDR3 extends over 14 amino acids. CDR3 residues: CASSTGQGDQPQHF. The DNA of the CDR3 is TGTGCCAGCTCAACAGGGCAGGGCGATCAGCCCCAGCATTTT.

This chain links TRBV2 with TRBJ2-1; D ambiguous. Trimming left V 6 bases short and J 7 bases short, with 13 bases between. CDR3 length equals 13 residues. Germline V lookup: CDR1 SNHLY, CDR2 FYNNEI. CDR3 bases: TGTGCCAGCAGCGATATCCCTAGGAATGAGCAGTTCTTC. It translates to CASSDIPRNEQFF.

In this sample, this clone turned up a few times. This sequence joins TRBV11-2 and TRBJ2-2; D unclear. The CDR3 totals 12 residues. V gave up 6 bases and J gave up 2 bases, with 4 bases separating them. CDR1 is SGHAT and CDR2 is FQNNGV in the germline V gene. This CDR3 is CASSHNTGELFF. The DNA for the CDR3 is TGTGCCAGCAGTCATAACACCGGGGAGCTGTTTTTT.

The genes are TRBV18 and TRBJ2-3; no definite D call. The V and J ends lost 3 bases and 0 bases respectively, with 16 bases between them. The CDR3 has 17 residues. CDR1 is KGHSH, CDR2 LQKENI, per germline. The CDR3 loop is CASSPSTRSLSTDTQYF. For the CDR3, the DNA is TGTGCCAGCTCACCCTCGACACGTTCCCTTAGCACAGATACGCAGTATTTT. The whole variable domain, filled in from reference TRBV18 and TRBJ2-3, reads NAGVMQNPRHLVRRRGQEARLRCSPMKGHSHVYWYRQLPEEGLKFMVYLQKENIIDESGMPKERFSAEFPKEGPSILRIQQVVRGDSAAYFCASSPSTRSLSTDTQYFGPGTRLTVL.

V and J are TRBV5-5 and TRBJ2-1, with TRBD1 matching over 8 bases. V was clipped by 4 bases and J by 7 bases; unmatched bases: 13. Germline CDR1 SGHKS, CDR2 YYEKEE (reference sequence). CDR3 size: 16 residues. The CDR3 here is CASSPGQGLGWNEQFF. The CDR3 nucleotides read TGTGCCAGCAGCCCCGGACAGGGATTGGGTTGGAATGAGCAGTTCTTC.